This T cell receptor (beta chain) was retrieved from a study of blood T cell repertoires in COVID-19. Study summary: The origin of the acute and convalescent COVID-19 samples was the United States, Italy and Spain. PBMCs, B-cell-depleted T cells, or T cells were the source of the cDNA or gDNA that made up the material.

CDR3 size: 16 residues. Germline assignment: CDR1 SGDLS and CDR2 YYNGEE. V lost 0 bases, J lost 2 bases, and 12 bases lay in between. Per the authors' pipeline: Reference gene primer amplification in the assay estimated nucleated cell counts. Data came from immunoSEQ multiplex PCR; TCRdb stores just in-frame clones and leaves some out. V, J and clone size were drawn from that table, and D and trimming were deduced from the DNA. The profile shows approximately 200,000 clones, approximately 86% of them singletons. The specimen sequenced was peripheral blood. The receptor comes from a man aged 18 to 30 with active or convalescent COVID-19. This chain uses TRBV9 with TRBJ2-1; tentatively, D is TRBD1 (6 bases). The CDR3 loop is CASSVVAGVPYNEQFF. The CDR3 DNA reads TGTGCCAGCAGCGTAGTCGCAGGGGTTCCCTACAATGAGCAGTTCTTC.